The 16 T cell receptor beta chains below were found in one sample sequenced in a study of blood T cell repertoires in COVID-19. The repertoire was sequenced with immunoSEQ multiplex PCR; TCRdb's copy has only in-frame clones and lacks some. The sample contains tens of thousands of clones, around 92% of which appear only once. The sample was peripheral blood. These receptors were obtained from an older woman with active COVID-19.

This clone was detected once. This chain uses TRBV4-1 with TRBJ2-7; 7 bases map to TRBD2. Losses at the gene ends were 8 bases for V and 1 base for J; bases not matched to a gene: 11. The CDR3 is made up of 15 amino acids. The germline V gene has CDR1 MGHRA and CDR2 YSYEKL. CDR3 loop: CASGFREAGSYEQYF. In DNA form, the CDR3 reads TGCGCCAGCGGATTCCGGGAAGCGGGGTCCTACGAGCAGTACTTC.

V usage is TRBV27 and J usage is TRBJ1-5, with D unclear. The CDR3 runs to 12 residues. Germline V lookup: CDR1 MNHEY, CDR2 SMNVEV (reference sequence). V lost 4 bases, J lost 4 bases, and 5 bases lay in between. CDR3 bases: TGTGCCAGCAGTTCAATTAATCAGCCCCAGCATTTT. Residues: CASSSINQPQHF.

This CDR3 is CASGTPWDRGGRNTIYF. In DNA, the CDR3 is TGTGCTAGTGGTACCCCGTGGGACAGGGGTGGGAGAAACACCATATATTTT. The chain links TRBV12-5 to TRBJ1-3; 10 bases fit TRBD1. The CDR3 totals 17 residues. The germline gives CDR1 LGHNT, CDR2 FRNRAP. J gave up 5 bases and V 5 bases, and 12 bases lay outside the gene matches. The variable domain in full, with the rest retrieved from reference TRBV12-5 and TRBJ1-3, is DARVTQTPRHKVTEMGQEVTMRCQPILGHNTVFWYRQTMMQGLELLAYFRNRAPLDDSGMPKDRFSAEMPDATLATLKIQPSEPRDSAVYFCASGTPWDRGGRNTIYFGEGSWLTVV.

CDR3 sequence: CASSQEASGRAYEQYF. The CDR3 DNA reads TGTGCCAGCAGCCAAGAGGCTAGCGGGAGGGCTTACGAGCAGTACTTC. This chain joins TRBV4-2 and TRBJ2-7, with 12 bases matching TRBD2. V gave up 0 bases and J gave up 4 bases; unmatched junction bases: 4. Germline V gives CDR1 LGHNA, CDR2 YNFKEQ. This CDR3 comprises 16 residues.

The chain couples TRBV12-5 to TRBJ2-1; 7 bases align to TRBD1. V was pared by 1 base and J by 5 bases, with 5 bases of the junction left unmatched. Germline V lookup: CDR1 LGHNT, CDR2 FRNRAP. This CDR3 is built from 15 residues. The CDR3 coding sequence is TGTGCTAGTGGTTTGGCCGAGGGACAGAACAATGAGCAGTTCTTC. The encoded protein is CASGLAEGQNNEQFF.

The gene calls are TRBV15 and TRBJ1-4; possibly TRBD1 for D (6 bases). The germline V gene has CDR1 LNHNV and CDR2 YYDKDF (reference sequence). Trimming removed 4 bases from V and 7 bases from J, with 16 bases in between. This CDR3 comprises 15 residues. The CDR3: CATSTPTQGAEKLFF. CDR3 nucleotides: TGTGCCACCAGCACTCCAACACAGGGTGCTGAAAAACTGTTTTTT.

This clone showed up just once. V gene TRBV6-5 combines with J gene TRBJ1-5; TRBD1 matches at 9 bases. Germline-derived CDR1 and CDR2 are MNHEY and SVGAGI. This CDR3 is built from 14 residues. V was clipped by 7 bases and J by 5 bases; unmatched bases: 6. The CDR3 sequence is CASTLRTGDQPQHF. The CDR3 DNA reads TGTGCCAGCACCCTCCGGACAGGGGATCAGCCCCAGCATTTT.

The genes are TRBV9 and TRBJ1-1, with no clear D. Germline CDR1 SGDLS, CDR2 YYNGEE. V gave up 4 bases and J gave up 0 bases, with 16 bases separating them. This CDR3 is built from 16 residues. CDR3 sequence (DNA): TGTGCCAGCAGCCGCATTTCGGGAGGACTGAACACTGAAGCTTTCTTT. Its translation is CASSRISGGLNTEAFF.

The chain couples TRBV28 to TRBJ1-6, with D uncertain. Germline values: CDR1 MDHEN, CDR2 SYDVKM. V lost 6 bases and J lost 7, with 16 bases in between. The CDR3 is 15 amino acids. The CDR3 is CASRDSRVSNSPLHF. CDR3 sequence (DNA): TGTGCCAGCAGGGACTCCCGGGTTTCAAATTCACCCCTCCACTTT.

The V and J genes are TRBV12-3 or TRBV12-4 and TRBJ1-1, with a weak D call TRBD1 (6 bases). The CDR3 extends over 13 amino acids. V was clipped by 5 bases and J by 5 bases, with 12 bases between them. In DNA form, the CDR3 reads TGTGCCAGCAGTACACAGGGTTGGACTGAAGCTTTCTTT. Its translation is CASSTQGWTEAFF.

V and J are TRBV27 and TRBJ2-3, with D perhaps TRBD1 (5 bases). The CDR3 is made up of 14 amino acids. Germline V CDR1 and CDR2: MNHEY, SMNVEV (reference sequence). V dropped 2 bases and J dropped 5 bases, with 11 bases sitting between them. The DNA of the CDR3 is TGTGCCAGCAGTTTAAGCAGGGCAAAAGATACGCAGTATTTT. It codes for CASSLSRAKDTQYF.

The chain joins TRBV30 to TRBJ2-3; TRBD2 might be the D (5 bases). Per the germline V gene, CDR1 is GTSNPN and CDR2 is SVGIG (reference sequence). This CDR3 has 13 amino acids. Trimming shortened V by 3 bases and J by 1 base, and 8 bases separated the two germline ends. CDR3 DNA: TGTGCCTGGAGACTAGAGGGCACAGATACGCAGTATTTT. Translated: CAWRLEGTDTQYF.

CDR3 sequence reads: CASSGAVSNQPQHF. CDR3 sequence (DNA): TGTGCCAGTAGTGGGGCAGTTAGCAATCAGCCCCAGCATTTT. The V and J genes are TRBV19 and TRBJ1-5, with a weak D call TRBD1 (5 bases). The CDR3 totals 14 residues. Germline V gene lookup returns CDR1 LNHDA and CDR2 SQIVND (reference sequence). Trimming removed 5 bases from V and 0 bases from J, with 8 bases in between. Based on the CDR3 plus reference TRBV19 and TRBJ1-5, the full variable domain is DGGITQSPKYLFRKEGQNVTLSCEQNLNHDAMYWYRQDPGQGLRLIYYSQIVNDFQKGDIAEGYSVSREKKESFPLTVTSAQKNPTAFYLCASSGAVSNQPQHFGDGTRLSIL.

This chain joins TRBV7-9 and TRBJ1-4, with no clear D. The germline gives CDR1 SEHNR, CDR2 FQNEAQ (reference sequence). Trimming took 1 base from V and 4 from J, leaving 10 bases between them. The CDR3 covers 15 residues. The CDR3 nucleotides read TGTGCCAGCAGCTTAGGAGGAGGGAATAATGAAAAACTGTTTTTT. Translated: CASSLGGGNNEKLFF.

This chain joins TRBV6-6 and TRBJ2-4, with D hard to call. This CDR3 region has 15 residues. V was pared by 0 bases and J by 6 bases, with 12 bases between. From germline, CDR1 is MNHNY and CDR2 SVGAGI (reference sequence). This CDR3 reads CASSYSYLGRNIQYF. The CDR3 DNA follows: TGTGCCAGCAGTTACTCTTATCTGGGCAGAAACATTCAGTACTTC.

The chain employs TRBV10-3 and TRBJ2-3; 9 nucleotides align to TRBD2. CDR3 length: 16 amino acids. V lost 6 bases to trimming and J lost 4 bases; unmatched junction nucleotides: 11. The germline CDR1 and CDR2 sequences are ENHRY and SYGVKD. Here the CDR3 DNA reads TGTGCCATCAGCAGGGGCAATAGCGGGAGTGCAGATACGCAGTATTTT. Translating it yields CAISRGNSGSADTQYF.